These T cell receptor beta chains were read from a single sample in a study of T cell changes during pregnancy in multiple sclerosis. Only in-frame clones appear in the TCRdb table, and some are missing; sequencing was by immunoSEQ multiplex PCR. In the table there are roughly 120,000 clones, around 93% of which are singletons. Material: peripheral blood, obtained before pregnancy. These receptors came from a female donor with multiple sclerosis, enrolled in a pregnancy study. Both conserved end residues are part of each CDR3. Each record gives: D gene, J gene, V gene, clone size, CDR3 DNA, CDR3 protein. D genes are given only for firm matches. Size tells how often a clone was seen (once, few, many) or the class of an expanded clone, and some rows leave it out.

D gene: NA; J gene: TRBJ1-1; V gene: TRBV6-5; clone size: NA; CDR3 DNA: TGTGCCAGCAGTGCCAAGGAGGACACTGAAGCTTTCTTT; CDR3 protein: CASSAKEDTEAFF
D gene: NA; J gene: TRBJ1-3; V gene: TRBV2; clone size: NA; CDR3 DNA: TGTGCCAGCAGCCCCGAAGGGGTCGGAAACACCATATATTTT; CDR3 protein: CASSPEGVGNTIYF
D gene: NA; J gene: TRBJ1-1; V gene: TRBV6-1; clone size: NA; CDR3 DNA: TGTGCCAGCAGTGTGAAAGGGGCAGGAGACACTGAAGCTTTCTTT; CDR3 protein: CASSVKGAGDTEAFF
D gene: NA; J gene: TRBJ2-7; V gene: TRBV27; clone size: few; CDR3 DNA: TGTGCCAGCAGTTTTGGGCGCGCCTACGAGCAGTACTTC; CDR3 protein: CASSFGRAYEQYF
D gene: TRBD1; J gene: TRBJ1-4; V gene: TRBV30; clone size: NA; CDR3 DNA: TGTGCCTGGAGTCCCCCCGGGACAGCGAATAATGAAAAACTGTTTTTT; CDR3 protein: CAWSPPGTANNEKLFF
D gene: TRBD2; J gene: TRBJ2-1; V gene: TRBV18; clone size: once; CDR3 DNA: TGTGCCAGCTCACCAGCGACTAGCAGTTCTGAGCAGTTCTTC; CDR3 protein: CASSPATSSSEQFF
D gene: TRBD1; J gene: TRBJ1-1; V gene: TRBV29-1; clone size: once; CDR3 DNA: TGCAGCGGTACAGGGGGCTGGGGGGGGATGAACACTGAAGCTTTCTTT; CDR3 protein: CSGTGGWGGMNTEAFF
D gene: TRBD2; J gene: TRBJ2-3; V gene: TRBV11-3; clone size: once; CDR3 DNA: TGTGCCAGCAGCTTAGGGTTAGCGGGAGGAATAGATACGCAGTATTTT; CDR3 protein: CASSLGLAGGIDTQYF
D gene: NA; J gene: TRBJ1-1; V gene: TRBV5-6; clone size: NA; CDR3 DNA: TGTGCCAGCAGCTTGGTCGGGGTACTGAACACTGAAGCTTTCTTT; CDR3 protein: CASSLVGVLNTEAFF
D gene: NA; J gene: TRBJ2-7; V gene: TRBV30; clone size: NA; CDR3 DNA: TGTGCCTGGAGTGTACACAGGGACGAGCAGTACTTC; CDR3 protein: CAWSVHRDEQYF
D gene: NA; J gene: TRBJ1-1; V gene: TRBV5-6; clone size: NA; CDR3 DNA: TGTGCCAGCAGCTGGAGTGAGAGGCAAGCTTTCTTT; CDR3 protein: CASSWSERQAFF
D gene: TRBD1; J gene: TRBJ1-1; V gene: TRBV6-4; clone size: NA; CDR3 DNA: TGTGCCAGCGAAAATAGGACAGGGGAGGTTACTGAAGCTTTCTTT; CDR3 protein: CASENRTGEVTEAFF
D gene: NA; J gene: TRBJ2-7; V gene: TRBV7-2; clone size: NA; CDR3 DNA: TGTGCCAGCAGCTTAGCGCCCACTTTCTACGAGCAGTACTTC; CDR3 protein: CASSLAPTFYEQYF
D gene: NA; J gene: TRBJ1-4; V gene: TRBV20-1; clone size: NA; CDR3 DNA: TGCAGTGCAGACGACAGAGAAAAACTGTTTTTT; CDR3 protein: CSADDREKLFF
D gene: NA; J gene: TRBJ1-1; V gene: TRBV19; clone size: once; CDR3 DNA: TGTGCCAGTACCCAGATCCAACTGAACACTGAAGCTTTCTTT; CDR3 protein: CASTQIQLNTEAFF
D gene: TRBD1; J gene: TRBJ1-4; V gene: TRBV7-9; clone size: NA; CDR3 DNA: TGTGCCAGCAGCTTCTCCGGGACAGGGGGCATGACTAATGAAAAACTGTTTTTT; CDR3 protein: CASSFSGTGGMTNEKLFF
D gene: TRBD1; J gene: TRBJ2-7; V gene: TRBV19; clone size: NA; CDR3 DNA: TGTGCCAGTAGTACCGCACAGGGGATGCCCTACGAGCAGTACTTC; CDR3 protein: CASSTAQGMPYEQYF
D gene: NA; J gene: TRBJ1-1; V gene: TRBV18; clone size: NA; CDR3 DNA: TGTGCCAGCTCGCTCGATACAGGGCTGGAGACTGAAGCTTTCTTT; CDR3 protein: CASSLDTGLETEAFF
D gene: TRBD1; J gene: TRBJ1-1; V gene: TRBV29-1; clone size: NA; CDR3 DNA: TGCAGCGTTGAAGATTGGACAGGCGGGACTGAAGCTTTCTTT; CDR3 protein: CSVEDWTGGTEAFF
D gene: NA; J gene: TRBJ1-3; V gene: TRBV30; clone size: NA; CDR3 DNA: TGTGCCTGGAGCGGAAGAGGATTCTCTGGAAACACCATATATTTT; CDR3 protein: CAWSGRGFSGNTIYF
D gene: TRBD2; J gene: TRBJ2-5; V gene: TRBV18; clone size: NA; CDR3 DNA: TGTGCCAGCTCAACAAACGGGGGGGCCACGGAGACCCAGTACTTC; CDR3 protein: CASSTNGGATETQYF
D gene: TRBD1; J gene: TRBJ2-1; V gene: TRBV12-5; clone size: NA; CDR3 DNA: TGTGCTAGTGGTTTGGTCTCGACAGGGTCCAACGAGCAGTTCTTC; CDR3 protein: CASGLVSTGSNEQFF
D gene: NA; J gene: TRBJ2-7; V gene: TRBV19; clone size: NA; CDR3 DNA: TGTGCCAGTACAAGGACTGAAGGCGAGCAGTACTTC; CDR3 protein: CASTRTEGEQYF